Listed below are T cell receptor beta chains from one sample, sequenced in a study of PD-1 blockade in classical Hodgkin lymphoma. Some clones are missing from TCRdb's copy, which holds only in-frame ones; the method was immunoSEQ multiplex PCR. This table has roughly 150,000 clones, around 73% appearing once. Source: peripheral blood mononuclear cells (PBMCs), taken before the second cycle of nivolumab. All receptors derive from a human donor with classical Hodgkin lymphoma. The CDR3 runs from the conserved cysteine through the conserved F or W. The D gene is left open where the match is weak. Clone size is given for some rows only: seen once, a few or many times, or a class if the clone is expanded.

TRBV7-9	NA	TRBJ2-5	TRBD1	TGTGCCAGCAGCTTAAGGATCGGACAGGGTGGGGAGACCCAGTACTTC	CASSLRIGQGGETQYF
TRBV29-1	NA	TRBJ1-2	TRBD1	TGCAGCGTCTTGCCTCCTTTAGGGACAGGGGGCTATGGCTACACCTTC	CSVLPPLGTGGYGYTF
TRBV10-3	NA	TRBJ2-1	TRBD2	TGTGCCATCACCCTAGCGGGAGGGAGTGAGCAGTTCTTC	CAITLAGGSEQFF
TRBV19	NA	TRBJ2-2	NA	TGTGCCAGTAGTATTCCCGGGGAGCTGTTTTTT	CASSIPGELFF
TRBV6-5	NA	TRBJ1-2	NA	TGTGCCAGCAGTTACACTAGGCTTTATGGCTACACCTTC	CASSYTRLYGYTF
TRBV19	NA	TRBJ1-5	NA	TGTGCCAGTAGTAGGACTTCCGGTGGCAATCAGCCCCAGCATTTT	CASSRTSGGNQPQHF
TRBV9	once	TRBJ2-5	TRBD2	TGTGCCAGCAGCGTAGTTGGGACTAGTAAAGAGACCCAGTACTTC	CASSVVGTSKETQYF
TRBV7-8	NA	TRBJ1-5	NA	TGTGCCAGCAGCTTAGTGGGACGTCAGCCCCAGCATTTT	CASSLVGRQPQHF
TRBV6-5	NA	TRBJ2-7	NA	TGTGCCAGCAGTTATGGCGGGGTTACCTACGAGCAGTACTTC	CASSYGGVTYEQYF
TRBV5-5	once	TRBJ1-6	NA	TGTGCCAGCCCCCCCGGGGGCACCTATAATTCACCCCTCCACTTT	CASPPGGTYNSPLHF
TRBV30	NA	TRBJ1-5	NA	TGTGCCTGGAGTGTACAAGGGCAGGGGAGCCAGCCCCAGCATTTT	CAWSVQGQGSQPQHF
TRBV5-1	NA	TRBJ1-2	NA	TGCGCCAGCAGCTTGGTACCCAGGGGTTATGGCTACACCTTC	CASSLVPRGYGYTF
TRBV29-1	NA	TRBJ2-5	TRBD1	TGCAGCGTAACAGGGGCTACCTTCCAAGAGACCCAGTACTTC	CSVTGATFQETQYF